This T cell receptor beta chain stems from a study of Ad26.COV2.S vaccination and SARS-CoV-2 variants. The method was immunoSEQ multiplex PCR; TCRdb's version includes in-frame clones alone and lacks a portion of them. The repertoire holds hundreds of thousands of clones, with over 75% as singletons. Findings and limits, study-wide: While placebo recipients had lower spike-specific TCR breadth, vaccine recipients had more. Measurements of TCR breadth and depth may have given underestimates of the total T cell responses. The authors reported substantial breadth in spike-specific CD8+ and CD4+ T cell responses after vaccination.

CDR1 and CDR2 from the germline V gene are LGHNA and YNFKEQ. This CDR3 is built from 15 residues. The V segment lost 6 bases and the J segment 5 bases; nucleotides outside the gene matches: 9. Stated treatment: roughly 18 received Ad26.COV2.S at low or high dose, single or two shots; 5 received placebo; per-sample allocation not given. The study sampled participants on day 63 after the first vaccine or placebo injection. An Ad26 vector that expressed Wuhan-strain SARS-CoV-2 spike constituted the vaccine. As concerns this clone: The target antigen is unknown.

This clonotype originated in a person aged 18 to 59 who received the Ad26.COV2.S COVID-19 vaccine or a placebo. V usage is TRBV4-2 and J usage is TRBJ1-4, with 7 bases that match TRBD1. The material was peripheral blood, obtained in a trial of Ad26.COV2.S vaccine versus placebo. This CDR3 is CASSHEGTENEKLFF. For the CDR3, the DNA is TGTGCCAGCAGTCACGAAGGGACAGAGAATGAAAAACTGTTTTTT.